This T cell receptor beta chain was recovered during a study of blood T cells in healthy people across ages. Study-wide background: The capture of about one barcoded beta molecule per two T cells was achieved by template switching. Study conclusions and caveats: Long-lived donors carried more naive CD4+ cells and greater diversity than aged donors. Nothing was known about donor CMV status, and this possibly confounded expanded clonotype changes.

Looked up from germline, CDR1 is ENHRY and CDR2 is SYGVKD. This CDR3 has 14 amino acids. Next came a second PCR, run for about 6 to 12 cycles, which used a sample-barcoded 5' primer along with a J-beta primer mix. TCRdb re-analysed the 5' RACE reads in MiXCR, keeping a single row per CDR3 protein. Of some 1.7 million distinct CDR3 sequences listed, 28% were seen once; the top ten hold over 7%. Comments on this clonotype: What it binds is unknown. Germline and junction disagree at one end, which may indicate a read error.

This sequence was found in a woman in her 30s in good health. This chain joins TRBV10-3 and TRBJ2-5; 10 nucleotides line up with TRBD1. What was sequenced was blood. CDR3 sequence (DNA): TGTGTCATCAGGGAGACAGGGGGCGCCGAGACCCAGTACTTC. Residues: CVIRETGGAETQYF.